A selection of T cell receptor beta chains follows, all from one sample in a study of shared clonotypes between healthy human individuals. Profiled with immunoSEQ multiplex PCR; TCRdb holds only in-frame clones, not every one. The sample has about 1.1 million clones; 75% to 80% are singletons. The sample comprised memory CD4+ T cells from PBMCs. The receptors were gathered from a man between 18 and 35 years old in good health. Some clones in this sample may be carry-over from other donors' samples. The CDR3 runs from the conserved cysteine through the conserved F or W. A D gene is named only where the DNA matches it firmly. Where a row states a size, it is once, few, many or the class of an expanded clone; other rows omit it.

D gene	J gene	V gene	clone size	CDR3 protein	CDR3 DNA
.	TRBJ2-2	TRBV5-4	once	CASSLARTANTGELFF	TGTGCCAGCAGCTTGGCAAGGACAGCGAACACCGGGGAGCTGTTTTTT
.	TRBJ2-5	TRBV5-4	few	CASSLGSVRTGTQYF	TGTGCCAGCAGCTTGGGGTCGGTCCGGACGGGGACCCAGTACTTC
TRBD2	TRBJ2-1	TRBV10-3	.	CAISLSGRGVSNEQFF	TGTGCCATCTCCCTTAGCGGGAGAGGGGTAAGCAATGAGCAGTTCTTC
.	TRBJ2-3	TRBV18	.	CASSPQRGPDTQYF	TGTGCCAGCTCACCACAGCGCGGCCCAGATACGCAGTATTTT
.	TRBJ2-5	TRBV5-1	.	CASRVGVGETQYF	TGCGCCAGCAGGGTGGGGGTCGGAGAGACCCAGTACTTC
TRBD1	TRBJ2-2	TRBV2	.	CASHGQGASGELFF	TGTGCCAGCCATGGACAGGGGGCTTCCGGGGAGCTGTTTTTT
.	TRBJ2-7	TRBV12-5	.	CASLDSYEQYF	TGTGCTAGTCTCGATTCCTACGAGCAGTACTTC
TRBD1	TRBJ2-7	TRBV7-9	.	CASSLEDRGLYEQYF	TGTGCCAGCAGCTTAGAAGACAGGGGGCTATACGAGCAGTACTTC
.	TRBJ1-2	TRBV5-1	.	CASSPPVAVYGYTF	TGCGCCAGCAGCCCCCCAGTCGCGGTCTATGGCTACACCTTC
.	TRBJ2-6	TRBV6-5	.	CASSEMAGANVLTF	TGTGCCAGCAGTGAGATGGCTGGGGCCAACGTCCTGACTTTC
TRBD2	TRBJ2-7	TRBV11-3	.	CASSLGLAGQQYF	TGTGCCAGCAGCTTAGGACTAGCGGGACAGCAGTACTTC
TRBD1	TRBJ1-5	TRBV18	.	CASSSDRVSNQPQHF	TGTGCCAGCTCATCGGACAGGGTAAGCAATCAGCCCCAGCATTTT
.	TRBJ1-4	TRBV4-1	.	CASSQAGRIEKLFF	TGCGCCAGCAGCCAAGCTGGACGGATTGAAAAACTGTTTTTT
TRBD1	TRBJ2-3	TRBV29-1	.	CSGDRNLGDTQYF	TGCAGCGGGGACAGGAACCTCGGAGATACGCAGTATTTT
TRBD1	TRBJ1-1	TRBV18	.	CASSDTGGAGTEAFF	TGTGCCAGCTCAGACACAGGGGGCGCGGGGACTGAAGCTTTCTTT